The next 16 T cell receptor beta chains were all read from a single sample in a study of T cells in Graves' hyperthyroidism and ophthalmopathy. Researchers took RNA transcripts and amplified the TCR beta CDR3 regions from them. An initial round of RT-PCR targeting the TCR CDR3 relied on the HTBI primer set. TCRdb fed the multiplex PCR reads into MiXCR, producing one record per CDR3 protein. The top ten clones hold around 4.5% of a sample with more than 500,000 distinct CDR3 sequences, roughly 15% of them seen once. Sample: blood. The receptors stem from a woman aged 40 to 55 with Graves' ophthalmopathy.

This clonotype has at least ten counts. The chain is built from TRBV12-3 or TRBV12-4 and TRBJ2-5, with TRBD2 matching 7 bases. J gave up 4 bases and V 4 bases, and 6 bases lay outside the gene matches. The CDR3 spans 14 residues. CDR3 nucleotide sequence: TGTGCCAGCAGTTCAACCCGACTAGCAGAGACCCAGTACTTC. Its protein is CASSSTRLAETQYF.

Many counts were recorded for this clonotype. The chain joins TRBV6-1 to TRBJ1-6; tentatively, D is TRBD1 (5 bases). Germline lookup yields CDR1 MNHNS and CDR2 SASEGT. The V gene lost 10 bases and the J gene lost 7 bases, with 17 bases spanning the gap. The CDR3 extends over 14 amino acids. The CDR3 coding sequence is TGTGCCACTAAGGGAGGGGAGTGGAATTCACCCCTCCACTTT. This codes for CATKGGEWNSPLHF.

This clonotype has ten or more counts. This sequence joins TRBV11-2 and TRBJ2-3; D remains ambiguous. The CDR3 sequence is 15 residues long. CDR1 and CDR2 (germline): SGHAT, FQNNGV. The V and J ends lost 7 bases and 3 bases respectively, with 17 bases between them. The CDR3 is CASNQPASGTDTQYF. CDR3 sequence (DNA): TGTGCCAGCAACCAACCAGCTTCTGGGACAGATACGCAGTATTTT. Together with reference TRBV11-2 and TRBJ2-3, the CDR3 gives the full variable domain: EAGVAQSPRYKIIEKRQSVAFWCNPISGHATLYWYQQILGQGPKLLIQFQNNGVVDDSQLPKDRFSAERLKGVDSTLKIQPAKLEDSAVYLCASNQPASGTDTQYFGPGTRLTVL.

This clonotype was picked up many times. CDR3 bases: TGCAGTGCGAGCACCTCTAGATACGAGCAGTACTTC. This encodes CSASTSRYEQYF. V gene TRBV20-1 combines with J gene TRBJ2-7, with D uncertain. V lost 6 bases and J 4 bases, leaving 13 bases between the germline ends. CDR3 length: 12 amino acids. Germline V gene sequence: CDR1 DFQATT, CDR2 SNEGSKA (reference sequence).

This clonotype was seen repeatedly, ten times or more. The chain links TRBV25-1 to TRBJ2-5; TRBD1 matches 7 bases. V was clipped by 4 bases and J by 1 base; unmatched bases: 6. This CDR3 contains 15 residues. Per the germline V gene, CDR1 is MGHDK and CDR2 is SYGVNS. CDR3 coding DNA: TGTGCCAGCAGTGTCGAGGCAGGGGGCCAAGAGACCCAGTACTTC. This sequence encodes CASSVEAGGQETQYF.

This clonotype was counted between two and nine times. The V call is TRBV9, the J call TRBJ1-2; D is possibly TRBD1 (5 bases). This CDR3 is 14 amino acids long. Germline V lookup: CDR1 SGDLS, CDR2 YYNGEE. V gave up 3 bases and J gave up 11 bases, with 20 bases separating them. The CDR3 region is CASSAGDWGNDYTF. As DNA, the CDR3 is TGTGCCAGCAGCGCTGGAGACTGGGGGAATGATTACACCTTC.

This clonotype was seen many times. This rearrangement joins TRBV19 to TRBJ2-7; D is ambiguous. Germline V gives CDR1 LNHDA, CDR2 SQIVND (reference sequence). The V end lost 5 bases, the J end lost 2 bases, and 7 bases lay between the germline ends. The CDR3 contains 12 residues. This CDR3 is CASSAPPYEQYF. The CDR3 DNA is TGTGCCAGTAGTGCGCCCCCCTACGAGCAGTACTTC.

In its sample, this clonotype was seen many times. The CDR3 DNA sequence: TGTGCCAGCAGTTCCCCGACAGGAATGAACACTGAAGCTTTCTTT. This translates into CASSSPTGMNTEAFF. The chain combines TRBV27 with TRBJ1-1; a possible D gene is TRBD1 (6 bases). V was pared by 4 bases and J by 0 bases, with 12 bases between. The length of the CDR3 is 15 residues. The germline CDR1 and CDR2 sequences are MNHEY and SMNVEV (reference sequence).

The J gene is TRBJ1-5, the V gene TRBV6-2 or TRBV6-3, with a weak D call TRBD1 (6 bases). V shed 6 bases and J shed 2 bases, with 14 bases lying between them. The CDR3 has 15 amino acids. Germline assignment: CDR1 MNHEY and CDR2 SVGEGT. The CDR3 DNA is TGTGCCAGCAGGCAGGGGAATAAGGGCAATCAGCCCCAGCATTTT. The encoded protein is CASRQGNKGNQPQHF.

On this clonotype itself: A read error may account for a junction end that differs from germline. The CDR3 region has the DNA TGTGCCAGCAGTTTGACAATCAAGAACACTGAAGCTTTCTTC. Translation: CASSLTIKNTEAFF. The rearrangement uses TRBV12-3 or TRBV12-4 and TRBJ1-1; D remains unclear. The length of the CDR3 is 14 residues.

This clonotype was recorded at least ten times. V gene TRBV20-1 combines with J gene TRBJ2-5, with TRBD2 identical over 14 bases. Trimming cost V 6 bases and J 5 bases; bases outside gene matches: 5. This CDR3 region has 14 residues. Looked up from germline, CDR1 is DFQATT and CDR2 is SNEGSKA (reference sequence). CDR3 nucleotide sequence: TGCAGTGCCCGAGGGACTAGCGGGAGCGAGACCCAGTACTTC. Translation: CSARGTSGSETQYF.

This clonotype was counted ten times or more. The chain employs TRBV12-3 or TRBV12-4 and TRBJ2-6; D remains ambiguous. Deletions cut 2 bases from V and 0 bases from J, with 5 bases between. This CDR3 is 15 amino acids long. Here the CDR3 DNA reads TGTGCCAGCAGTTTACGGCGCTCTGGGGCCAACGTCCTGACTTTC. Translated, it gives CASSLRRSGANVLTF.

This clonotype was counted at least ten times. This chain connects TRBV28 to TRBJ2-7; D is ambiguous. With 3 bases removed from V and 2 bases from J, the gap between germline ends came to 11 bases. The CDR3 totals 14 residues. Germline CDR1 reads MDHEN; CDR2 reads SYDVKM. The CDR3 nucleotides read TGTGCCAGCAGTTTTGGCAGCTCAACCTACGAGCAGTACTTC. As protein: CASSFGSSTYEQYF. The whole variable domain, remainder taken from reference TRBV28 and TRBJ2-7, is DVKVTQSSRYLVKRTGEKVFLECVQDMDHENMFWYRQDPGLGLRLIYFSYDVKMKEKGDIPEGYSVSREKKERFSLILESASTNQTSMYLCASSFGSSTYEQYFGPGTRLTVT.

This clonotype was counted only a few times. The germline gene is not matched at one end of the junction; a read error may be the cause. The chain carries TRBV10-3 and TRBJ2-3; D gene unclear. This CDR3 contains 14 residues. Germline CDR1 reads ENHRY; CDR2 reads SYGVKD. The chain's CDR3 is CAINESEGTDTQYF. CDR3 in DNA: TGTGCCATCAATGAGTCTGAGGGCACAGATACGCAGTATTTT.

At least ten counts were recorded for this clonotype. This rearrangement joins TRBV2 to TRBJ2-7; TRBD1 agrees at 8 bases. CDR3 length: 15 residues. Looked up from germline, CDR1 is SNHLY and CDR2 is FYNNEI. Trimming took 8 bases from V and 0 from J; bases not matched to a gene: 9. The CDR3 sequence: CASSFGTGRSYEQYF. CDR3 DNA: TGTGCCAGCTCTTTTGGGACAGGACGCTCCTACGAGCAGTACTTC.

This clonotype was counted many times. Its ends do not fully match the called genes, so a read error is possible. The chain recombines TRBV5-1 with TRBJ1-1, with D possibly being TRBD1 (6 bases). The CDR3 sequence is 14 residues long. Germline CDR1 reads SGHRS; CDR2 reads YFSETQ. The CDR3 DNA reads TGCGCCAGCACCTTGGGGGCCCATGAGACTGAAGCTTTCTTT. The encoded protein is CASTLGAHETEAFF.